Below, 4 T cell receptor beta chains from the same sample are listed, as sequenced in a study of blood T cell repertoires in COVID-19. The protocol was immunoSEQ multiplex PCR, while the TCRdb copy is restricted to in-frame clones and leaves out a portion. The data contain 90,000 to 120,000 clones, over 60% of them singletons. The sequenced sample consisted of peripheral blood. The receptors originated from a man in his 70s with acute or convalescent COVID-19.

The genes are TRBV5-1 and TRBJ1-1, with a possible D match to TRBD1 (5 bases). The CDR3 loop spans 15 amino acids. Per the germline V gene, CDR1 is SGHRS and CDR2 is YFSETQ. Trimming stripped 0 bases from V and 0 bases from J, with 9 bases between. Written as DNA, the CDR3 is TGCGCCAGCAGCTTGGGGACGACAGTGAACACTGAAGCTTTCTTT. It is translated as CASSLGTTVNTEAFF.

This clone was observed once. V is TRBV7-6 and J is TRBJ2-1, with D maybe TRBD2 (5 bases). Trimming cost V 7 bases and J 5 bases, with 15 bases left between them. The CDR3 is 14 residues long. CDR1 and CDR2 (germline): SGHVS, FNYEAQ. Written as DNA, the CDR3 is TGTGCCAGCACCCCGTTTGAGGGTAACAATGAGCAGTTCTTC. Translating it yields CASTPFEGNNEQFF.

The V gene is TRBV5-1, the J gene TRBJ2-5; 11 nucleotides line up with TRBD2. The V and J ends lost 2 bases and 5 bases, in that order; junction bases with no gene match: 8. The CDR3 has 16 amino acids. Germline CDR1 SGHRS, CDR2 YFSETQ. The CDR3 bases are TGCGCCAGCAGCTTCGCGACTAGCGGGGTTATGGAGACCCAGTACTTC. This gives the protein CASSFATSGVMETQYF. The full variable domain, in which reference TRBV5-1 and TRBJ2-5 provide the parts outside the CDR3, is KAGVTQTPRYLIKTRGQQVTLSCSPISGHRSVSWYQQTPGQGLQFLFEYFSETQRNKGNFPGRFSGRQFSNSRSEMNVSTLELGDSALYLCASSFATSGVMETQYFGPGTRLLVL.

This clone has only a few counts. The chain links TRBV27 to TRBJ1-6; TRBD1 matches 8 bases. CDR3 length equals 15 residues. The trim removed 7 bases at V and 2 bases at J, leaving 4 bases unmatched. Germline V gene lookup returns CDR1 MNHEY and CDR2 SMNVEV (reference sequence). The CDR3 DNA reads as TGTGCCAGCAACCTACAGGGGGCCTATAATTCACCCCTCCACTTT. It codes for CASNLQGAYNSPLHF.